This is a list of T cell receptor beta chains from one sample in a study of long-term antiretroviral therapy in people with HIV. The assay was immunoSEQ multiplex PCR, and TCRdb's table has in-frame clones only and misses some. The data show 20,000 to 25,000 clones, roughly 84% seen once. The sequenced sample was unsorted PBMCs, obtained 0.6 years after starting antiretroviral therapy. The origin of the receptors is a man in his 60s with HIV. Both conserved end residues are part of each CDR3. A D gene is named only where the DNA matches it firmly.

v_call,d_call,j_call,cdr3_aa,cdr3_nt
TRBV18,.,TRBJ2-5,CASSPAAIEGQETQYF,TGTGCCAGCTCACCGGCGGCCATAGAGGGCCAAGAGACCCAGTACTTC
TRBV5-1,.,TRBJ1-3,CASSLVSGPGNTIYF,TGCGCCAGCAGCTTGGTGTCAGGGCCTGGAAACACCATATATTTT
TRBV2,.,TRBJ1-5,CATAGGNQPQHF,TGTGCCACCGCAGGGGGCAATCAGCCCCAGCATTTT
TRBV4-2,.,TRBJ2-1,CASSQYEAGVYNEQFF,TGTGCCAGCAGCCAATACGAGGCGGGTGTCTACAATGAGCAGTTCTTC
TRBV2,.,TRBJ1-5,CASSDSNPQHF,TGTGCCAGCAGTGACTCCAATCCCCAGCATTTT
TRBV5-1,TRBD2,TRBJ2-3,CASSWVTSGGPDTQYF,TGCGCCAGCAGCTGGGTGACTAGCGGGGGGCCAGATACGCAGTATTTT
TRBV5-1,.,TRBJ2-5,CASSPRDGRSETQYF,TGCGCCAGCAGCCCCCGGGACGGGCGGTCGGAGACCCAGTACTTC
TRBV7-8,.,TRBJ1-1,CASSPPRTDSVWAFF,TGTGCCAGCAGCCCTCCCAGGACAGACAGCGTTTGGGCTTTCTTT
TRBV19,.,TRBJ2-1,CATGWVYNEQFF,TGTGCCACCGGGTGGGTTTACAATGAGCAGTTCTTC
TRBV14,.,TRBJ2-1,CASSRLGYNEQFF,TGTGCCAGCAGCCGACTGGGCTACAATGAGCAGTTCTTC
TRBV7-9,.,TRBJ2-3,CASSLIVGLRTDTQYF,TGTGCCAGCAGCTTAATCGTGGGGCTACGGACAGATACGCAGTATTTT
TRBV7-2,.,TRBJ2-7,CASSSGPPSSYEQYF,TGTGCCAGCAGCTCGGGACCGCCGAGCTCCTACGAGCAGTACTTC
TRBV21-1,.,TRBJ2-7,CASSKGARDTDEQYF,TGTGCCAGCAGCAAAGGGGCGCGGGACACCGACGAGCAGTACTTC
TRBV6-6,TRBD1,TRBJ1-2,CASSDYRQGLNDGYTF,TGTGCCAGCAGTGACTACCGACAGGGACTCAATGATGGCTACACCTTC